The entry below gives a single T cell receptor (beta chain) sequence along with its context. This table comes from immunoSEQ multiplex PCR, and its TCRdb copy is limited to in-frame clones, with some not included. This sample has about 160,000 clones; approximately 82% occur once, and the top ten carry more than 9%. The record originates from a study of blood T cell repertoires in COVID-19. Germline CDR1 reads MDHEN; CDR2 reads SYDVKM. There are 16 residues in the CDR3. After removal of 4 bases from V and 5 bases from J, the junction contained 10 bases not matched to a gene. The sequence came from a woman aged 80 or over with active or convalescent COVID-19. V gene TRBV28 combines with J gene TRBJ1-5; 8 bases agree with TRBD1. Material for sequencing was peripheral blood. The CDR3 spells CASSSLSWDRHQPQHF. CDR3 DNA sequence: TGTGCCAGCAGTTCTCTCTCTTGGGACAGGCATCAGCCCCAGCATTTT. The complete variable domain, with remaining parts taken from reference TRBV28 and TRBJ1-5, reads DVKVTQSSRYLVKRTGEKVFLECVQDMDHENMFWYRQDPGLGLRLIYFSYDVKMKEKGDIPEGYSVSREKKERFSLILESASTNQTSMYLCASSSLSWDRHQPQHFGDGTRLSIL.